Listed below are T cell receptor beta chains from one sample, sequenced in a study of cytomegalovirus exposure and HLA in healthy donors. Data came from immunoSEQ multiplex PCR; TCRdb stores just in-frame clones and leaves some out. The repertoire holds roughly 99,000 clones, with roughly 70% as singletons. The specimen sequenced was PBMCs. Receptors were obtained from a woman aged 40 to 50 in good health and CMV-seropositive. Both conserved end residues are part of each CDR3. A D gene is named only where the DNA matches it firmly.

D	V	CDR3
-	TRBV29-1	CSVEQTGGRETQYF
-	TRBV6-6	CASSPGVTEAFF
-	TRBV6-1	CASWGDSYEQYF
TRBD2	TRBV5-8	CASSLYSGGTLNEQFF
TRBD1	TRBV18	CASSPGQGRTYEQYF
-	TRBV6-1	CASSGQTVNQPQHF
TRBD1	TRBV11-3	CASSRDSATEAFF
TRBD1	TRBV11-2	CASSFRGTEAFF
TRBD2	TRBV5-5	CASSSLERGPLVTQYF
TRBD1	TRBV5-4	CASSLGQGDSYEQYF
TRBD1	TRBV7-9	CASSLGGTGSMGTATEAFF
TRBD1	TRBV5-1	CASSLRGQGLSYEQYF
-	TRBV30	CAWSVSRGGNTIYF
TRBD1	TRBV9	CASSVLGQGHNEQFF
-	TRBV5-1	CASSLGHSGNQPQHF
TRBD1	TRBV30	CAWSGTGSSQPQHF
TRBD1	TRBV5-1	CASSFAGQAFNSPLHF
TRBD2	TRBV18	CASSLAGGRDEQFF
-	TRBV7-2	CASSLGGGNQPQHF
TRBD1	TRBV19	CASRGTGGDTQYF
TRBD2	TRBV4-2	CASSQDQAGGRDEQFF
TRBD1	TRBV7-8	CASRSRGQGARRNTEAFF